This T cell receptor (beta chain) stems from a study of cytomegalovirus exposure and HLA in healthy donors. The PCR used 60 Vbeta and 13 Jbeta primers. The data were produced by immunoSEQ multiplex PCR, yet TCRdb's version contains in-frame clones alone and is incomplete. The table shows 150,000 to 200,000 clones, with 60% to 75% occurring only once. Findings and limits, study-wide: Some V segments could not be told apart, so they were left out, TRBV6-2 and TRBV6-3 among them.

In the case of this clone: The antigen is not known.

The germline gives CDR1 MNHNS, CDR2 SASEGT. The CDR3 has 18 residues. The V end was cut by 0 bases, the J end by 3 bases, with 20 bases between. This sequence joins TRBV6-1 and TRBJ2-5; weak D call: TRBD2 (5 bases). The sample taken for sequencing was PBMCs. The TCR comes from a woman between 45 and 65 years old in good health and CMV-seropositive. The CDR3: CASSEAQIWALGEETQYF. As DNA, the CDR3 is TGTGCCAGCAGTGAAGCTCAAATATGGGCCCTCGGGGAAGAGACCCAGTACTTC.